The clone carrying this T cell receptor (beta chain) came up a few times. Its antigen is not known. V was pared by 2 bases and J by 0 bases, with 9 bases between. CDR1 and CDR2 from the germline V gene are MDHEN and SYDVKM. CDR3 length equals 15 residues. This sample stems from a study of CD8 T cell repertoires and HIV-1 epitope variants. Overall study: Separate from the cultures, 1M uncultured T cells served as baseline.

Profiled with immunoSEQ multiplex PCR; TCRdb holds only in-frame clones, not every one. The sample consists of 2,500 or so clones, approximately 70% of them appearing once. This receptor was identified in a male donor with HIV. The sequenced material came from cultured CD8+ T cells derived from PBMCs. This chain uses TRBV28 with TRBJ2-3; tentatively, D is TRBD2 (5 bases). CDR3 in DNA: TGTGCCAGCAGTTTAGGAGCGGTAAGCACAGATACGCAGTATTTT. Its protein product is CASSLGAVSTDTQYF.